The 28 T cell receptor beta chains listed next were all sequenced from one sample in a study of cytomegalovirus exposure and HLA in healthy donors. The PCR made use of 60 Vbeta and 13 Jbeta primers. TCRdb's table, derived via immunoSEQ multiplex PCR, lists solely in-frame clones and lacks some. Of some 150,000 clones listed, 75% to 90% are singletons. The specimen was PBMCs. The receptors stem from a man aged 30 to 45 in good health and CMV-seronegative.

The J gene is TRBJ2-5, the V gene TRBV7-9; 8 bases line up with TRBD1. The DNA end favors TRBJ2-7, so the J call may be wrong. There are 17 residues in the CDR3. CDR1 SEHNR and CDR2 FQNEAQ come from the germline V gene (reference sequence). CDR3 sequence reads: CASSYPQDGTGSGEQYF. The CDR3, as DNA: TGTGCCAGCAGCTACCCCCAGGATGGGACAGGATCAGGCGAGCAGTACTTC.

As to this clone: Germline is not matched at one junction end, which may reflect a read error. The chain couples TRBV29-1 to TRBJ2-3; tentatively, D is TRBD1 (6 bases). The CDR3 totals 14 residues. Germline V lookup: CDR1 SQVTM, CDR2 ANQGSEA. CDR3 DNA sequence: TGCAGCGCTGAACAGGGAACTAGCACAGATACGCAGTATTTT. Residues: CSAEQGTSTDTQYF.

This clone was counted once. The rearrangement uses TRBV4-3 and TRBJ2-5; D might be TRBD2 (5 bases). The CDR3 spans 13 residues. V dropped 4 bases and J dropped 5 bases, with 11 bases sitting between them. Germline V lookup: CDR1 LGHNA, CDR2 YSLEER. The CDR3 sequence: CASSPRGRETQYF. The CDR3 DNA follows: TGCGCCAGCAGCCCCCGCGGGCGGGAGACCCAGTACTTC.

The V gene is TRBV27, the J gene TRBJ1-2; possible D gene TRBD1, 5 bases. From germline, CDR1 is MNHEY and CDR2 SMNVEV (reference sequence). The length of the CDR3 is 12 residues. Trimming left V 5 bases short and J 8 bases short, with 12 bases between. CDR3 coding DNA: TGTGCCAGCAGTCAGGGCCTGTCCGGCTACACCTTC. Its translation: CASSQGLSGYTF.

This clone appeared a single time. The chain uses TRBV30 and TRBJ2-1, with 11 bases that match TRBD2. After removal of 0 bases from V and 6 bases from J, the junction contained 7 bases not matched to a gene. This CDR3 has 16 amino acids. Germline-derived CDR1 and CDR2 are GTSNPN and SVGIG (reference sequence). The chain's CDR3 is CAWSVKGLAEINEQFF. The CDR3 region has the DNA TGTGCCTGGAGTGTAAAGGGACTAGCGGAAATCAATGAGCAGTTCTTC.

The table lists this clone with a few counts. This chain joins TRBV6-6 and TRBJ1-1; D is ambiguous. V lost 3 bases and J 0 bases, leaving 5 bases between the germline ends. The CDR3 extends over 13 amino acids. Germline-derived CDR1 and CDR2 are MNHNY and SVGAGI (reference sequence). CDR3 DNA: TGTGCCAGCAGTTATCCCATGAACACTGAAGCTTTCTTT. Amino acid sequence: CASSYPMNTEAFF.

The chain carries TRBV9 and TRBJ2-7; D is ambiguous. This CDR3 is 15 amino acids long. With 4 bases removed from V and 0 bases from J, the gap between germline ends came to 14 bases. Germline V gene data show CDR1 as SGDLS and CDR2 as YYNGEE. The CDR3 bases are TGTGCCAGCAGCCCCCGGGTCCGTCCCTCCTACGAGCAGTACTTC. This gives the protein CASSPRVRPSYEQYF. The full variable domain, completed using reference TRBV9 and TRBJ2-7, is DSGVTQTPKHLITATGQRVTLRCSPRSGDLSVYWYQQSLDQGLQFLIQYYNGEERAKGNILERFSAQQFPDLHSELNLSSLELGDSALYFCASSPRVRPSYEQYFGPGTRLTVT.

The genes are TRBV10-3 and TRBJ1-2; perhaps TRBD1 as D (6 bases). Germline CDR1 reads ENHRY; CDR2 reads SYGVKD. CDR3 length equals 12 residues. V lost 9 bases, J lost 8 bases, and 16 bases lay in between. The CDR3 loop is CAIKGVEDGYTF. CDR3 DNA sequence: TGTGCCATAAAGGGGGTAGAAGACGGCTACACCTTC.

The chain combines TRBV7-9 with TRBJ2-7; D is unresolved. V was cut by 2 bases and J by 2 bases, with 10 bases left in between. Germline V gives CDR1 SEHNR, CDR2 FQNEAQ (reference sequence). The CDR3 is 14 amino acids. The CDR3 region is CASSLSAFPYEQYF. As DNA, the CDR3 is TGTGCCAGCAGCTTAAGCGCATTCCCCTACGAGCAGTACTTC.

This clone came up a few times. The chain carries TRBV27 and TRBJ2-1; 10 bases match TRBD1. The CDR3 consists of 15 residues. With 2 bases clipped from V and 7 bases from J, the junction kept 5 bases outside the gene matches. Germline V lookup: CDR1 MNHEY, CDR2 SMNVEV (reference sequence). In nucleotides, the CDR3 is TGTGCCAGCAGTTTAGGACAGGGGGTAGGGAATGAGCAGTTCTTC. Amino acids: CASSLGQGVGNEQFF.

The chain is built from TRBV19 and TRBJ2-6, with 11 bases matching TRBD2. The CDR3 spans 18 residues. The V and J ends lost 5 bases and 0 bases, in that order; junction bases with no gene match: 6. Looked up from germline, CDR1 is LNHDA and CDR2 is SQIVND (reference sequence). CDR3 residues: CASSVLAGGVSGANVLTF. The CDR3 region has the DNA TGTGCCAGTAGTGTATTAGCGGGAGGGGTCTCTGGGGCCAACGTCCTGACTTTC. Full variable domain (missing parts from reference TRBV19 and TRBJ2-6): DGGITQSPKYLFRKEGQNVTLSCEQNLNHDAMYWYRQDPGQGLRLIYYSQIVNDFQKGDIAEGYSVSREKKESFPLTVTSAQKNPTAFYLCASSVLAGGVSGANVLTFGAGSRLTVL.

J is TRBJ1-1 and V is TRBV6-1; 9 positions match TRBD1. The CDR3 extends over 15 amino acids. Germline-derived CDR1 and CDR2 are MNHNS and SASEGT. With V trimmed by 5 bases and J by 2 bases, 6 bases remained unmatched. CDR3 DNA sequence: TGTGCCAGCAGTCCTGGGACAGGGACTAACACTGAAGCTTTCTTT. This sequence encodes CASSPGTGTNTEAFF.

The DNA of the CDR3 is TGTGCCAGCAGCCGATCGGAGCGGGGTTCCTACGAGCAGTACTTC. This sequence encodes CASSRSERGSYEQYF. J is TRBJ2-7 and V is TRBV7-2, with TRBD2 matching 7 bases. V lost 5 bases, J lost 1 base, and 8 bases stayed unmatched. The CDR3 is 15 amino acids. Germline loops: CDR1 SGHTA, CDR2 FQGNSA.

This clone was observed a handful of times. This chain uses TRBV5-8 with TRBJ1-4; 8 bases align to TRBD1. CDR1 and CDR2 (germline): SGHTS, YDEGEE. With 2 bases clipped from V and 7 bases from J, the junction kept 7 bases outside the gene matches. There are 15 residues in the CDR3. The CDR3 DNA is TGTGCCAGCAGCTTAACCCGGACAGGGTCTGAAAAACTGTTTTTT. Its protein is CASSLTRTGSEKLFF. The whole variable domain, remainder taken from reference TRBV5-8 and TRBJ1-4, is EAGVTQSPTHLIKTRGQQATLRCSPISGHTSVYWYQQALGLGLQFLLWYDEGEERNRGNFPPRFSGRQFPNYSSELNVNALELEDSALYLCASSLTRTGSEKLFFGSGTQLSVL.

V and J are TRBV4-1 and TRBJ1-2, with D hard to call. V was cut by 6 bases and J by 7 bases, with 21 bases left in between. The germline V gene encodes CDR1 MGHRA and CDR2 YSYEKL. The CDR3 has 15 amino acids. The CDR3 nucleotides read TGCGCCAGCAGATCCGAACGGGGTGCAAAACGTGGCTACACCTTC. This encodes CASRSERGAKRGYTF.

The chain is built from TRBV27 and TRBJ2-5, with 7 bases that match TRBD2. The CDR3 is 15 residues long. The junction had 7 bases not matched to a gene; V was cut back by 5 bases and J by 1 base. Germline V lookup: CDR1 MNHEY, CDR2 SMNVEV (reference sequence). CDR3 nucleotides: TGTGCCAGCAGTCCCTTGACTAGCCCCCAAGAGACCCAGTACTTC. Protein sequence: CASSPLTSPQETQYF.

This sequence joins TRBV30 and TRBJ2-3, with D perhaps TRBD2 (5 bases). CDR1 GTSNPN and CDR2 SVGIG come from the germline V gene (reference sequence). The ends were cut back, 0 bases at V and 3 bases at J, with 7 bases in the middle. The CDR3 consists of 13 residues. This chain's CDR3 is CAWSVTNTDTQYF. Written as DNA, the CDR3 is TGTGCCTGGAGTGTGACTAATACAGATACGCAGTATTTT.

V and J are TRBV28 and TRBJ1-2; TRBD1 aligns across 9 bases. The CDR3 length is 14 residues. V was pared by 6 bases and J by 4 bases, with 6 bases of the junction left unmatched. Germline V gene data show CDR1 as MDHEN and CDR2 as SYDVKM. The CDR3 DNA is TGTGCCAGCAGAGTCGACAGGGGGATCTATGGCTACACCTTC. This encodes CASRVDRGIYGYTF.

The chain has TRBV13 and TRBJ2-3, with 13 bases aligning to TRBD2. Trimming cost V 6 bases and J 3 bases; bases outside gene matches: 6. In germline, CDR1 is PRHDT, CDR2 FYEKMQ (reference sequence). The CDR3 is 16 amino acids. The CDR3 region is CASRPTSGRATDTQYF. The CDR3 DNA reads TGTGCCAGCAGACCTACTAGCGGGAGGGCGACAGATACGCAGTATTTT.

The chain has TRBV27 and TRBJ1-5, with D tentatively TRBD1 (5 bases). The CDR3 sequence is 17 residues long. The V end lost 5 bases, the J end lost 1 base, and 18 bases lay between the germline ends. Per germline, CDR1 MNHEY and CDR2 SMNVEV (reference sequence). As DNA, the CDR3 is TGTGCCAGCAGTCCCATCGGTCGGGGGAGGAGCAATCAGCCCCAGCATTTT. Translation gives CASSPIGRGRSNQPQHF.

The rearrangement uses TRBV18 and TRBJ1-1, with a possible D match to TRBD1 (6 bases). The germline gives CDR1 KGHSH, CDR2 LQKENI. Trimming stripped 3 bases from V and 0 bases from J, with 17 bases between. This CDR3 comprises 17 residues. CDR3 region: CASSPLYRELMNTEAFF. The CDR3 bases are TGTGCCAGCTCACCCTTGTACAGGGAACTCATGAACACTGAAGCTTTCTTT.

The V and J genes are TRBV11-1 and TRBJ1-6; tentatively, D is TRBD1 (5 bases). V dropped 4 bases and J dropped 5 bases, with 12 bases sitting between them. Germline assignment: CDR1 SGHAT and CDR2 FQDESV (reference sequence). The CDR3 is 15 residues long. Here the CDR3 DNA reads TGTGCCAGCAGCTCTCCACAGGATCATAATTCACCCCTCCACTTT. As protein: CASSSPQDHNSPLHF.

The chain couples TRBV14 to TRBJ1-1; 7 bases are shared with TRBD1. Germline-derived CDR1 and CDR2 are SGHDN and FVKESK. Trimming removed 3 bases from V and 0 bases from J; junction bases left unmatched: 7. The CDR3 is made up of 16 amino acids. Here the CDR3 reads CASSHPAGQLNTEAFF. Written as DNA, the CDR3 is TGTGCCAGCAGCCACCCGGCGGGACAGCTGAACACTGAAGCTTTCTTT.

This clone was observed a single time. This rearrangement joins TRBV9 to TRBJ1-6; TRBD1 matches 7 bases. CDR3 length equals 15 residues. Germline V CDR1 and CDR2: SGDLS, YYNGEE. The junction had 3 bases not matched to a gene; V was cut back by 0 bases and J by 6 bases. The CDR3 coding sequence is TGTGCCAGCAGCGTAGCAGGACAGGTTAATTCACCCCTCCACTTT. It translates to CASSVAGQVNSPLHF.

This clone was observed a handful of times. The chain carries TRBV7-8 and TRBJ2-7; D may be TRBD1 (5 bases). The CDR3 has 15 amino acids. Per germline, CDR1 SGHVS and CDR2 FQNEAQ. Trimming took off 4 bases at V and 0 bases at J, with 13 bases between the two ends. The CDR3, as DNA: TGTGCCAGCAGCTCTACAGGAACAAGCTCCTACGAGCAGTACTTC. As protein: CASSSTGTSSYEQYF.

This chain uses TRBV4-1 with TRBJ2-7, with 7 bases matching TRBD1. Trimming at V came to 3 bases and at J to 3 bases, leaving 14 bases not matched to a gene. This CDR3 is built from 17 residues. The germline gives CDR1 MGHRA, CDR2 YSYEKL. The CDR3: CASSHMNRGTVHYEQYF. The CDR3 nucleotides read TGCGCCAGCAGCCATATGAATCGAGGGACAGTTCACTACGAGCAGTACTTC.

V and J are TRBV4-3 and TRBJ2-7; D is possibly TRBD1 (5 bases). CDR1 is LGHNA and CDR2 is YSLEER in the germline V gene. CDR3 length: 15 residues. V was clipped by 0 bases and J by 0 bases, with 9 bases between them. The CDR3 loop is CASSQEHRSSYEQYF. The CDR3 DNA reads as TGCGCCAGCAGCCAAGAACACAGGAGCTCCTACGAGCAGTACTTC.

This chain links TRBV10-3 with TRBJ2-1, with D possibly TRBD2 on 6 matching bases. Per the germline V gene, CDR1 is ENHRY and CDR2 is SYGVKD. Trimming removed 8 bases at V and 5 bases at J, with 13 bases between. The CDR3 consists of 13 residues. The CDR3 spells CAISGEADNEQFF. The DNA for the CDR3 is TGTGCCATCTCGGGAGAAGCGGACAATGAGCAGTTCTTC.